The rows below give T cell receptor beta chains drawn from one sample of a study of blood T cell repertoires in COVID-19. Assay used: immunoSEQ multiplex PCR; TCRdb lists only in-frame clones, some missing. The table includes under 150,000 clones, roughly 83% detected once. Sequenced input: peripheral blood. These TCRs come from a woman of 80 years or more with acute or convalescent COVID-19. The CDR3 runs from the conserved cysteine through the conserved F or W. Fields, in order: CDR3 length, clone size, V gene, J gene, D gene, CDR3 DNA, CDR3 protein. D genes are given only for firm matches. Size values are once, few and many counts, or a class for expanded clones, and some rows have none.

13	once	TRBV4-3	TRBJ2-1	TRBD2	TGCGCCAGCAGCCAAGATTTGGGGCGGGAGGCGTTCTTC	CASSQDLGREAFF
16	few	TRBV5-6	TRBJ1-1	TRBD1	TGTGCCAGCAGCTTGGGGCCTAGGACAGGGCGGGATGAAGCTTTCTTT	CASSLGPRTGRDEAFF
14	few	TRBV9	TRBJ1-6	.	TGTGCCAGCAGCGTAGCAGGGGATAATTCACCCCTCCACTTT	CASSVAGDNSPLHF
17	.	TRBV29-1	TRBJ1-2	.	TGCAGCGTTGACTTCCCCCCACAGACAGTTGGGACTTTAGGCTACACCTTC	CSVDFPPQTVGTLGYTF
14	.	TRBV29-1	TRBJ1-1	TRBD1	TGCAGCGTTGGACAGGGAAATTTGAACACTGAAGCTTTCTTT	CSVGQGNLNTEAFF
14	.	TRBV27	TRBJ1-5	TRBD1	TGTGCCAGCAGTTTCCGGACAGGGAGTCAGCCCCAGCATTTT	CASSFRTGSQPQHF
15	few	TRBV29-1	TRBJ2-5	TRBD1	TGCAGCGTTGTCCTTCCGACAGGGTCACAGGAGACCCAGTACTTC	CSVVLPTGSQETQYF
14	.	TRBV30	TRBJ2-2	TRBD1	TGTGCCTGGGCCGGGACAGGGGATACCCGGGAGCTGTTTTTT	CAWAGTGDTRELFF
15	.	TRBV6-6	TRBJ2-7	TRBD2	TGTGCCAGCAGTTACCCGACTAGCGGGGGTTACGAGCAGTACTTC	CASSYPTSGGYEQYF
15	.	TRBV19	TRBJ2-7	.	TGTGCCAGTAGCCACCCGAGCGGCATTTCCTACGAGCAGTACTTC	CASSHPSGISYEQYF
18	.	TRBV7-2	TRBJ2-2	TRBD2	TGTGCCAGCAGCGACACGGGACTAGCGGGAGGGCCCACCGGGGAGCTGTTTTTT	CASSDTGLAGGPTGELFF
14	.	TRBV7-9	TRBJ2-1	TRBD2	TGTGCCAGCAGTCTCGGACTAGCTAGCAATGAGCAGTTCTTC	CASSLGLASNEQFF
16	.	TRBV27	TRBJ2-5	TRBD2	TGTGCCAGCAGTCCAAAGGTAGCGGGAGGGCTAGAGACCCAGTACTTC	CASSPKVAGGLETQYF
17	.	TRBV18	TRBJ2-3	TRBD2	TGTGCCAGCTCACCGTACTGGACTAGCGGGAGATCAGATACGCAGTATTTT	CASSPYWTSGRSDTQYF
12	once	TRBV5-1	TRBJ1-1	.	TGCGCCAGCAGCTTGGTGGGCTCTGAAGCTTTCTTT	CASSLVGSEAFF
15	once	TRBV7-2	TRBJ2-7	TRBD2	TGTGCCAGCAGCCCAATGAGCGGGGGGGCATTGGAGCAGTACTTC	CASSPMSGGALEQYF
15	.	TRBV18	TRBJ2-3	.	TGTGCCAGCTCACCAAACAGGGTAGTGGTAGATACGCAGTATTTT	CASSPNRVVVDTQYF
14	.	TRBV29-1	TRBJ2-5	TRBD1	TGCAGCGTTGAAGGAGACAGGGGGCAAGAGACCCAGTACTTC	CSVEGDRGQETQYF
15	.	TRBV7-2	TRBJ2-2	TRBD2	TGTGCCAGCAGCTACGTAGCGGGAAACACCGGGGAGCTGTTTTTT	CASSYVAGNTGELFF
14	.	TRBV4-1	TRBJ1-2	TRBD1	TGCGCCAGCAGCCAACGACAGGGCAACTATGGCTACACCTTC	CASSQRQGNYGYTF
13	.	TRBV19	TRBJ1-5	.	TGTGCCAGTCTTGGAGTGAGCAATCAGCCCCAGCATTTT	CASLGVSNQPQHF
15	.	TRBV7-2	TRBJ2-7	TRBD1	TGTGCCAGCAGGCGCCAGACAGGGGGCGGCTACGAGCAGTACTTC	CASRRQTGGGYEQYF
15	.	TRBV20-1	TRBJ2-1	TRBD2	TGCAGTGCTAGTAGCGGGGGGATTAGTTACAATGAGCAGTTCTTC	CSASSGGISYNEQFF
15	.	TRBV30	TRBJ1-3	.	TGTGCCTGGAGCCCCAAGGGGGGGGTTGGAAACACCATATATTTT	CAWSPKGGVGNTIYF
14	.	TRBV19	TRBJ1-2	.	TGTGCCAGTAGTGTAGCAGGGACTAACTATGGCTACACCTTC	CASSVAGTNYGYTF
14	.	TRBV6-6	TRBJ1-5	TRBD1	TGTGCCAGCAGATCAACAGGGGCGTATCAGCCCCAGCATTTT	CASRSTGAYQPQHF
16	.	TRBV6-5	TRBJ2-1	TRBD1	TGTGCCAGCAGTTACTCGACTGGGACAGGGTACAATGAGCAGTTCTTC	CASSYSTGTGYNEQFF
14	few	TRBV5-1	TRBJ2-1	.	TGCGCCAGCAGCTTGGACCCCGACAGGCATGAGCAGTTCTTC	CASSLDPDRHEQFF
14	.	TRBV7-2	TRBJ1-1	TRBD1	TGTGCCAGCAGCATTCACAGGGGGAACACTGAAGCTTTCTTT	CASSIHRGNTEAFF
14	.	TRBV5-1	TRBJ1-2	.	TGCGCCAGCAGCTCCACACAGGGAAACTATGGCTACACCTTC	CASSSTQGNYGYTF
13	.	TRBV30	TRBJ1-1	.	TGTGCCTGGAGCGCCTTCGGGGACACTGAAGCTTTCTTT	CAWSAFGDTEAFF
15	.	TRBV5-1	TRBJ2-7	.	TGCGCCAGCAGCCCCCGAGGGGGGGCCACCTACGAGCAGTACTTC	CASSPRGGATYEQYF
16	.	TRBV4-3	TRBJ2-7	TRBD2	TGCGCCAGCAGCCAAGGGGAGGGGACCGGTGTGTACGAGCAGTACTTC	CASSQGEGTGVYEQYF
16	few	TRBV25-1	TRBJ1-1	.	TGTGCCAGCAGCCCCCCAGGGGCCAACAAGAACACTGAAGCTTTCTTT	CASSPPGANKNTEAFF
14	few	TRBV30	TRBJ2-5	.	TGTGCCTGGAGTAGGGGGAGGGGACAAGAGACCCAGTACTTC	CAWSRGRGQETQYF
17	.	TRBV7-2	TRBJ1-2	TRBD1	TGTGCCAGCAGCCCCAGGACAGGGCTTTCCGTTAACTATGGCTACACCTTC	CASSPRTGLSVNYGYTF
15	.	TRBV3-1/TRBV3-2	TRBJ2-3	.	TGTGCCAGCAGCCAAGCACTAGAAGCGACAGATACGCAGTATTTT	CASSQALEATDTQYF
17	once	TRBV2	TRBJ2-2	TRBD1	TGTGCCAGCTCGGGACAGGGGGTCGGCCCGAACACCGGGGAGCTGTTTTTT	CASSGQGVGPNTGELFF
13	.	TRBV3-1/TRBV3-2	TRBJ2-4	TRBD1	TGTGCCAGCAGCCTCGGACAGGGAAACATTCAGTACTTC	CASSLGQGNIQYF
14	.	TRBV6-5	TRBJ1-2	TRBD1	TGTGCCAGCAGTCCAAGCCAGGGGGCGCATGGCTACACCTTC	CASSPSQGAHGYTF
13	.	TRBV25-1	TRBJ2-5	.	TGTGCCAGCAGTGGCCGGACTGGAGAGACCCAGTACTTC	CASSGRTGETQYF
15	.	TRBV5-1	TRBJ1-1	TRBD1	TGCGCCAGCAGCGGCGGGACAGGGACGAACACTGAAGCTTTCTTT	CASSGGTGTNTEAFF
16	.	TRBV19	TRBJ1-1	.	TGTGCCAGTAGTATAGATCGCCGACAGCTAACAAATGAAGCTTTCTTT	CASSIDRRQLTNEAFF
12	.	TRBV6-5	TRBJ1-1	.	TGTGCCAGCAGTTCCCTACGCACTGAAGCTTTCTTT	CASSSLRTEAFF
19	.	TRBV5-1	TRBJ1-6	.	TGCGCCAGCAGCTTGACGTCAACGGCGGGGAGCTCCTATAATTCACCCCTCCACTTT	CASSLTSTAGSSYNSPLHF
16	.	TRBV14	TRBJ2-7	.	TGTGCCAGCAACCACTTCAACAGAATGAGCTCCTACGAGCAGTACTTC	CASNHFNRMSSYEQYF
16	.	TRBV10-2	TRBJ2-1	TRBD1	TGCGCCAGCAGTGAGTCAGGACAGGGGATTGCCAATGAGCAGTTCTTC	CASSESGQGIANEQFF
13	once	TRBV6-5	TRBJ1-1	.	TGTGCCAGCAGTTCCGGACAACCCGCAAGGGCTTTCTTT	CASSSGQPARAFF
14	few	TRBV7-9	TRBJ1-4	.	TGTGCCAGCCAAGCGAGCCAAATTAGGGGAAAACTGTTTTTT	CASQASQIRGKLFF
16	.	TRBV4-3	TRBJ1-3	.	TGCGCCAGCAGCCAAGAAATCGCGGGGACTGGAAACACCATATATTTT	CASSQEIAGTGNTIYF
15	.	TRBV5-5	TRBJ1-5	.	TGTGCCAGCAGCTTGGCAGACAGGATCAATCAGCCCCAGCATTTT	CASSLADRINQPQHF
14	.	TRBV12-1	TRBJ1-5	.	TGTGCCAGCAGCAGGTCCGCCGGGGATCAGCCCCAGCATTTT	CASSRSAGDQPQHF
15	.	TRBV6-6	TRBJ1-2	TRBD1	TGTGCCAGCAGTTACTCGGGGACAGGGGGAAACGGCTACACCTTC	CASSYSGTGGNGYTF
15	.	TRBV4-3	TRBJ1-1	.	TGCGCCAGCAGCCAAGAATGGCAGGGGAACACTGAAGCTTTCTTT	CASSQEWQGNTEAFF
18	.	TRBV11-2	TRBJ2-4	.	TGTGCCAGCAGCTTACCCCAAGAACAGGGTGGAGGAGGAGACATTCAGTACTTC	CASSLPQEQGGGGDIQYF